The next 31 T cell receptor beta chains were all read from a single sample in a study of blood T cell repertoires in COVID-19. Repertoires were generated with immunoSEQ multiplex PCR, while TCRdb's copy carries only in-frame clones and drops some. The data hold just under 35,000 clones, with 70% to 90% observed a single time. The specimen was peripheral blood. The receptors here all came from a human donor in a cohort sampled during active COVID-19.

V and J are TRBV18 and TRBJ2-5, with a tentative D call TRBD1 (7 bases). The CDR3 has 17 residues. CDR1 is KGHSH, CDR2 LQKENI, per germline. V lost 4 bases and J lost 0, with 18 bases in between. The chain's CDR3 is CASSLNAAGQNQETQYF. In DNA form, the CDR3 reads TGTGCCAGCTCACTAAACGCGGCGGGACAGAACCAAGAGACCCAGTACTTC. Using reference TRBV18 and TRBJ2-5 for the parts outside the CDR3, the full variable domain is NAGVMQNPRHLVRRRGQEARLRCSPMKGHSHVYWYRQLPEEGLKFMVYLQKENIIDESGMPKERFSAEFPKEGPSILRIQQVVRGDSAAYFCASSLNAAGQNQETQYFGPGTRLLVL.

This chain uses TRBV7-2 with TRBJ2-3; TRBD2 matches 8 bases. In germline, CDR1 is SGHTA, CDR2 FQGNSA. The CDR3 extends over 16 amino acids. Trimming took 1 base from V and 10 from J; bases not matched to a gene: 13. The CDR3 nucleotides are TGTGCCAGCAGCTTAGGGCCGGGACTAGGAAGGGTCGCGCAGTATTTT. It yields the protein CASSLGPGLGRVAQYF.

The CDR3 region has the DNA TGTGCCAGCAGCTCCCGGGACAGGGATAACGAGCAGTACTTC. It translates to CASSSRDRDNEQYF. The chain couples TRBV5-4 to TRBJ2-7; 9 bases are a match to TRBD1. Germline V gene lookup returns CDR1 SGHNT and CDR2 YYREEE (reference sequence). With 3 bases clipped from V and 5 bases from J, the junction kept 6 bases outside the gene matches. This CDR3 spans 14 amino acids.

This sequence joins TRBV3-1 (or the pseudogene TRBV3-2) and TRBJ2-3; TRBD2 agrees at 12 bases. This CDR3 has 16 amino acids. Trimming took 1 base from V and 2 from J; bases not matched to a gene: 1. The germline gives CDR1 LGHDT, CDR2 YNNKEL (reference sequence). The CDR3 protein is CASSQGLAGATDTQYF. CDR3 DNA: TGTGCCAGCAGCCAAGGACTAGCGGGGGCCACAGATACGCAGTATTTT.

This clone was picked up one time. V usage is TRBV10-3 and J usage is TRBJ2-1; maybe TRBD1 (5 bases). CDR3 length: 14 residues. Germline V gene data show CDR1 as ENHRY and CDR2 as SYGVKD. V was trimmed by 3 bases and J by 9 bases, leaving 15 bases between them. CDR3 bases: TGTGCCATCAGTGACAGTCAGGGCGCGTCTGAGCAGTTCTTC. It codes for CAISDSQGASEQFF.

This clone was picked up one time. The J gene is TRBJ1-2, the V gene TRBV12-3 or TRBV12-4; 7 bases are shared with TRBD1. V trimming: 4 bases; J trimming: 2 bases; junction bases outside the gene matches: 1. The CDR3 spans 13 residues. The CDR3 sequence: CASSSGQNYGYTF. The CDR3 nucleotides are TGTGCCAGCAGTTCGGGACAGAACTATGGCTACACCTTC.

This chain uses TRBV5-1 with TRBJ2-1; 8 nucleotides line up with TRBD2. The germline gives CDR1 SGHRS, CDR2 YFSETQ. The CDR3 contains 15 residues. V gave up 4 bases and J gave up 6 bases; unmatched junction bases: 9. CDR3 amino acids: CASSETGTRGNEQFF. DNA for the CDR3: TGCGCCAGCAGCGAAACCGGGACTAGGGGCAATGAGCAGTTCTTC.

This sequence joins TRBV7-2 and TRBJ1-1; D may be TRBD1 (5 bases). The V end was cut by 5 bases, the J end by 2 bases, with 9 bases between. The CDR3 runs 13 residues. Germline CDR1 is SGHTA and CDR2 is FQGNSA. Here the CDR3 reads CASSNQGNTEAFF. The CDR3 DNA sequence: TGTGCCAGCAGCAATCAGGGTAACACTGAAGCTTTCTTT.

The chain joins TRBV11-2 to TRBJ2-5; TRBD2 might be the D (6 bases). Trimming took off 5 bases at V and 3 bases at J, with 10 bases between the two ends. Germline-derived CDR1 and CDR2 are SGHAT and FQNNGV. CDR3 length: 13 residues. CDR3 in DNA: TGTGCCAGCAGCCGACTAGTTAAAGAGACCCAGTACTTC. Translated, it gives CASSRLVKETQYF.

The chain couples TRBV19 to TRBJ2-7; the D gene is possibly TRBD1 (5 bases). This CDR3 is 15 amino acids long. CDR1 and CDR2 from the germline V gene are LNHDA and SQIVND (reference sequence). Trimming stripped 3 bases from V and 2 bases from J, with 14 bases between. The DNA of the CDR3 is TGTGCCAGTAGTATTTGGGGCCCCGCAACCTACGAGCAGTACTTC. This encodes CASSIWGPATYEQYF.

This clone was counted once. The chain uses TRBV27 and TRBJ2-1; a possible D gene is TRBD2 (5 bases). V was shortened by 0 bases and J by 9 bases, with 15 bases between the two germline ends. The V gene's germline CDR1 is MNHEY and CDR2 SMNVEV (reference sequence). This CDR3 spans 15 amino acids. The CDR3 loop reads CASSLSPTSPGEQFF. DNA of the CDR3: TGTGCCAGCAGTTTATCGCCTACTAGTCCTGGTGAGCAGTTCTTC.

The chain has TRBV11-3 and TRBJ2-1; TRBD2 matches at 7 bases. Germline CDR1 reads SGHNT; CDR2 reads YENEEA. The junction had 11 bases not matched to a gene; V was cut back by 6 bases and J by 3 bases. There are 16 residues in the CDR3. The CDR3 sequence is CASSLGGGVNYNEQFF. For the CDR3, the DNA is TGTGCCAGCAGTCTTGGGGGAGGGGTGAACTACAATGAGCAGTTCTTC.

V usage is TRBV7-2 and J usage is TRBJ1-1; D unclear. This CDR3 has 13 residues. Trimming took off 2 bases at V and 7 bases at J, with 11 bases between the two ends. Germline V CDR1 and CDR2: SGHTA, FQGNSA. The CDR3 DNA sequence: TGTGCCAGCAGCTTATTTTCGAGAAATGAAGCTTTCTTT. This sequence encodes CASSLFSRNEAFF.

The chain couples TRBV19 to TRBJ1-1, with TRBD1 matching over 7 bases. This CDR3 spans 14 amino acids. Losses at the gene ends were 6 bases for V and 6 bases for J; bases not matched to a gene: 10. The germline gives CDR1 LNHDA, CDR2 SQIVND (reference sequence). CDR3: CASRLDREIAEAFF. The CDR3 DNA reads as TGTGCCAGTAGGTTAGACAGGGAGATCGCTGAAGCTTTCTTT.

The V gene is TRBV19, the J gene TRBJ2-7; 9 positions agree with TRBD1. Per germline, CDR1 LNHDA and CDR2 SQIVND (reference sequence). This CDR3 comprises 14 residues. The junction had 1 base not matched to a gene; V was cut back by 1 base and J by 3 bases. DNA of the CDR3: TGTGCCAGTAGTATAGCGGGACAGGGCTACGAGCAGTACTTC. Translating it yields CASSIAGQGYEQYF. The full variable domain, with the rest looked up from reference TRBV19 and TRBJ2-7, is DGGITQSPKYLFRKEGQNVTLSCEQNLNHDAMYWYRQDPGQGLRLIYYSQIVNDFQKGDIAEGYSVSREKKESFPLTVTSAQKNPTAFYLCASSIAGQGYEQYFGPGTRLTVT.

Here the CDR3 DNA reads TGCGCCAGCAGCCTACCGGGACAGGGCTATGGCTACACCTTC. This translates into CASSLPGQGYGYTF. V and J are TRBV4-1 and TRBJ1-2; TRBD1 matches 9 bases. There are 14 residues in the CDR3. V was pared by 4 bases and J by 4 bases, with 4 bases of the junction left unmatched. Germline CDR1 reads MGHRA; CDR2 reads YSYEKL.

The genes are TRBV7-9 and TRBJ1-2, with 7 bases fitting TRBD1. Germline CDR1 and CDR2: SEHNR and FQNEAQ (reference sequence). The CDR3 covers 13 residues. V was clipped by 1 base and J by 8 bases; unmatched bases: 4. The CDR3 DNA reads TGTGCCAGCAGCTTAGTCCGGGACAGCGGCTACACCTTC. This translates into CASSLVRDSGYTF.

The J gene is TRBJ2-6, the V gene TRBV4-1; 8 bases map to TRBD2. The CDR3 sequence is 20 residues long. CDR1 is MGHRA, CDR2 YSYEKL, per germline. The trim removed 0 bases at V and 1 base at J, leaving 11 bases unmatched. The DNA for the CDR3 is TGCGCCAGCAGCCAAGAAGCTAGCGGGTCGTTTTTATCTGGGGCCAACGTCCTGACTTTC. Amino acids: CASSQEASGSFLSGANVLTF.

The chain joins TRBV28 to TRBJ2-6; 7 positions match TRBD1. CDR1 and CDR2 (germline): MDHEN, SYDVKM. V lost 5 bases, J lost 4 bases, and 5 bases stayed unmatched. This CDR3 contains 15 residues. The CDR3 is CASSRQGSGANVLTF. The CDR3 region has the DNA TGTGCCAGCAGTAGACAGGGATCAGGGGCCAACGTCCTGACTTTC.

V gene TRBV7-8 combines with J gene TRBJ1-1; weak D call: TRBD1 (6 bases). The germline gives CDR1 SGHVS, CDR2 FQNEAQ. CDR3 size: 14 residues. The germline V and J ends were trimmed by 5 bases and 2 bases, with 12 bases remaining between them. The DNA for the CDR3 is TGTGCCAGCAGCCAGGGACACCAAAACACTGAAGCTTTCTTT. This codes for CASSQGHQNTEAFF.

The V call is TRBV5-1, the J call TRBJ2-2; possibly TRBD1 for D (6 bases). V was cut by 4 bases and J by 4 bases, with 11 bases left in between. Germline CDR1 reads SGHRS; CDR2 reads YFSETQ. The CDR3 covers 14 residues. The CDR3 here is CASSPGQLTGELFF. CDR3 nucleotide sequence: TGCGCCAGCAGCCCTGGACAGCTCACCGGGGAGCTGTTTTTT.

V usage is TRBV7-8 and J usage is TRBJ1-5; D is unresolved. CDR1 is SGHVS, CDR2 FQNEAQ, per germline. V was shortened by 2 bases and J by 6 bases, with 8 bases between the two germline ends. The length of the CDR3 is 13 residues. DNA for the CDR3: TGTGCCAGCAGCTTACGGGGTCCTCAGCCCCAGCATTTT. Residues: CASSLRGPQPQHF.

V usage is TRBV10-1 and J usage is TRBJ2-3, with D possibly being TRBD2 (5 bases). The V end was cut by 2 bases, the J end by 8 bases, with 14 bases between. CDR3 length: 14 amino acids. The germline CDR1 and CDR2 sequences are WNHNN and SYGVQD (reference sequence). The CDR3 sequence: CASSENLIRGTQYF. The CDR3 region has the DNA TGCGCCAGCAGTGAGAACCTCATCCGGGGTACGCAGTATTTT.

V gene TRBV7-9 combines with J gene TRBJ1-6, with D possibly being TRBD1 (6 bases). The CDR3 totals 14 residues. The germline V and J ends were trimmed by 1 base and 7 bases, with 8 bases remaining between them. Germline V lookup: CDR1 SEHNR, CDR2 FQNEAQ (reference sequence). DNA for the CDR3: TGTGCCAGCAGCTTAGGGACAGACAATTCACCCCTCCACTTT. Its protein is CASSLGTDNSPLHF.

The genes are TRBV4-1 and TRBJ1-6; maybe TRBD1 (5 bases). Deletions cut 0 bases from V and 7 bases from J, with 13 bases between. Germline V CDR1 and CDR2: MGHRA, YSYEKL. CDR3 length: 16 residues. The CDR3 here is CASSQDRWGANSPLHF. The CDR3 DNA is TGCGCCAGCAGCCAAGATCGGTGGGGCGCGAATTCACCCCTCCACTTT.

V is TRBV28 and J is TRBJ1-5; tentatively, D is TRBD1 (5 bases). CDR1 MDHEN and CDR2 SYDVKM come from the germline V gene. The CDR3 is 15 residues long. The CDR3 sequence is CVAGGAGTGTVAQHF. CDR3 bases: TGTGTAGCGGGTGGTGCGGGAACAGGAACTGTGGCCCAGCATTTT.

For the CDR3, the DNA is TGTGCCAGCAGCGCAACAGGGACCTATGGCTACACCTTC. Translation: CASSATGTYGYTF. J is TRBJ1-2 and V is TRBV7-9; TRBD1 is a possible D gene (6 bases). V dropped 5 bases and J dropped 4 bases, with 11 bases sitting between them. Germline CDR1 and CDR2: SEHNR and FQNEAQ (reference sequence). This CDR3 is 13 amino acids long.

The V gene is TRBV6-2 or TRBV6-3, the J gene TRBJ1-3; D gene ambiguous. The length of the CDR3 is 14 residues. The V and J ends lost 7 bases and 3 bases respectively, with 13 bases between them. The germline V gene has CDR1 MNHEY and CDR2 SVGEGT. CDR3 in amino acids: CASTPSRSGNTIYF. CDR3 nucleotide sequence: TGTGCCAGCACCCCTTCGAGGAGTGGAAACACCATATATTTT.

Comment on this clone: One end of the junction is discordant with germline, which a read error may explain. J is TRBJ2-1 and V is TRBV29-1; 8 bases fit TRBD1. The CDR3 extends over 13 amino acids. Germline loops: CDR1 SQVTM, CDR2 ANQGSEA. Here the CDR3 DNA reads TGCAGCGTTGGGGCAGGGGGCGCGAATGGGCAGTTCTTC. Protein product: CSVGAGGANGQFF.

J is TRBJ1-1 and V is TRBV28; 10 bases map to TRBD1. Per germline, CDR1 MDHEN and CDR2 SYDVKM. The V segment lost 6 bases and the J segment 1 base; nucleotides outside the gene matches: 11. The CDR3 has 17 residues. The CDR3 reads CASSDGTGEGGNTEAFF. CDR3 in DNA: TGTGCCAGCAGCGACGGGACAGGGGAAGGCGGGAACACTGAAGCTTTCTTT.

This chain links TRBV15 with TRBJ1-1, with D perhaps matching TRBD1 (5 bases). The germline V and J ends were trimmed by 4 bases and 6 bases, with 21 bases remaining between them. This CDR3 comprises 16 residues. Germline CDR1 is LNHNV and CDR2 is YYDKDF (reference sequence). Written as DNA, the CDR3 is TGTGCCACCAGCAACGACCCCAGGGCTAATCGGGCTGAAGCTTTCTTT. It codes for CATSNDPRANRAEAFF.